Each of the 20 T cell receptor beta chains below was sequenced from the same sample in a study of cytomegalovirus exposure and HLA in healthy donors. The primer mix had 60 Vbeta and 13 Jbeta primers. TCRdb's table, derived via immunoSEQ multiplex PCR, lists solely in-frame clones and lacks some. This listing includes some 150,000 clones. The source material was PBMCs. These receptors came from a woman aged 18 to 35 in good health and CMV-seropositive.

The rearrangement joins TRBV5-1 to TRBJ2-7; 8 bases agree with TRBD1. The CDR3 is made up of 15 amino acids. Germline-derived CDR1 and CDR2 are SGHRS and YFSETQ. The trim removed 5 bases at V and 0 bases at J, leaving 7 bases unmatched. CDR3 nucleotide sequence: TGCGCCAGCAGGTTAAACAGGGGGAGCTCCTACGAGCAGTACTTC. This codes for CASRLNRGSSYEQYF.

About this clone itself: In the same sample, other DNA sequences code for this CDR3. The chain is built from TRBV19 and TRBJ2-1; no firm D call. The CDR3 is made up of 14 amino acids. In germline, CDR1 is LNHDA, CDR2 SQIVND (reference sequence). Trimming took off 7 bases at V and 0 bases at J, with 10 bases between the two ends. CDR3 coding DNA: TGTGCCAGTAAGGCCCGGAGCTCCTACAATGAGCAGTTCTTC. Residues: CASKARSSYNEQFF.

The V gene is TRBV5-1, the J gene TRBJ1-1, with a possible D match to TRBD1 (6 bases). The germline CDR1 and CDR2 sequences are SGHRS and YFSETQ. The CDR3 loop spans 14 amino acids. Trimming removed 1 base from V and 6 bases from J, with 13 bases in between. CDR3 residues: CASSLTAGDPEAFF. DNA for the CDR3: TGCGCCAGCAGCTTGACGGCAGGGGATCCTGAAGCTTTCTTT.

The J gene is TRBJ2-2, the V gene TRBV7-6; 10 bases fit TRBD2. J gave up 3 bases and V 5 bases, and 18 bases lay outside the gene matches. The V gene's germline CDR1 is SGHVS and CDR2 FNYEAQ. CDR3 size: 20 residues. DNA of the CDR3: TGTGCCAGCAGCCCATTTCGAACTAGCGGGGTCTTAGGGGACACCGGGGAGCTGTTTTTT. It yields the protein CASSPFRTSGVLGDTGELFF.

The J gene is TRBJ2-3, the V gene TRBV29-1, with TRBD2 matching 12 bases. Germline V gene lookup returns CDR1 SQVTM and CDR2 ANQGSEA. Losses at the gene ends were 6 bases for V and 4 bases for J; bases not matched to a gene: 8. CDR3 length equals 15 residues. DNA of the CDR3: TGCAGCGTCGCCCGGGGACTAGCGGGCGCAGATACGCAGTATTTT. Translating it yields CSVARGLAGADTQYF.

This chain joins TRBV21-1 and TRBJ2-2; the table's D call of TRBD2 was not tested on the DNA. TRBV21-1 is classified as a pseudogene. CDR3 length: 17 residues. CDR3 coding DNA: TGTGCCAGCAGCAAAGCGCGATTTATGGTCGTCACCGGGGAGCTGTTTTTT. It translates to CASSKARFMVVTGELFF.

V and J are TRBV28 and TRBJ2-3; 8 bases line up with TRBD2. There are 18 residues in the CDR3. Trimming removed 3 bases from V and 0 bases from J; junction bases left unmatched: 11. Germline CDR1 MDHEN, CDR2 SYDVKM. CDR3 in amino acids: CASSLLLAVRLSTDTQYF. As DNA, the CDR3 is TGTGCCAGCAGTTTGTTACTAGCGGTACGTCTTAGCACAGATACGCAGTATTTT.

The chain links TRBV5-6 to TRBJ2-5, with 7 positions matching TRBD1. The CDR3 sequence is 15 residues long. From germline, CDR1 is SGHDT and CDR2 YYEEEE. With 2 bases clipped from V and 5 bases from J, the junction kept 9 bases outside the gene matches. Here the CDR3 reads CASSLILGGAETQYF. CDR3 nucleotide sequence: TGTGCCAGCAGCTTAATACTAGGGGGCGCGGAGACCCAGTACTTC.

The chain uses TRBV18 and TRBJ2-3; D is unresolved. The V gene's germline CDR1 is KGHSH and CDR2 LQKENI. The CDR3 runs to 13 residues. Deletions cut 8 bases from V and 0 bases from J, with 9 bases between. The CDR3 protein is CASTVPSTDTQYF. The CDR3 bases are TGTGCCAGCACGGTTCCTAGCACAGATACGCAGTATTTT.

The chain has TRBV9 and TRBJ1-2; D remains ambiguous. Trimming stripped 6 bases from V and 2 bases from J, with 11 bases between. The CDR3 covers 13 residues. Germline V CDR1 and CDR2: SGDLS, YYNGEE. Here the CDR3 DNA reads TGTGCCAGCATCCGATCAGGAAACTATGGCTACACCTTC. Protein: CASIRSGNYGYTF.

The chain joins TRBV11-2 to TRBJ2-7, with 8 bases identical to TRBD2. Germline CDR1 reads SGHAT; CDR2 reads FQNNGV. Germline trimming cut 1 base from V and 3 bases from J; bases unmatched to any gene: 5. The length of the CDR3 is 15 residues. CDR3 residues: CASSLAGGGNYEQYF. The CDR3 bases are TGTGCCAGCAGCTTAGCCGGGGGGGGTAACTACGAGCAGTACTTC.

The chain employs TRBV4-1 and TRBJ2-7, with 7 bases aligning to TRBD2. The CDR3 contains 13 residues. Germline loops: CDR1 MGHRA, CDR2 YSYEKL. The trim removed 0 bases at V and 7 bases at J, leaving 3 bases unmatched. The CDR3 nucleotides are TGCGCCAGCAGCCAAGAGGGAGGGCAGGAGCAGTACTTC. Its translation: CASSQEGGQEQYF.

The CDR3 DNA sequence: TGTGCCAGCACGGCCAGGACAGCGCCTATGGAGCAGTACTTC. It encodes CASTARTAPMEQYF. The chain couples TRBV2 to TRBJ2-7, with D possibly being TRBD1 (6 bases). The V end lost 7 bases, the J end lost 7 bases, and 20 bases lay between the germline ends. This CDR3 contains 14 residues. CDR1 and CDR2 from the germline V gene are SNHLY and FYNNEI.

The rearrangement uses TRBV5-6 and TRBJ1-2; 12 nucleotides line up with TRBD1. This CDR3 is built from 16 residues. From germline, CDR1 is SGHDT and CDR2 YYEEEE. V gave up 2 bases and J gave up 4 bases; unmatched junction bases: 6. The CDR3 region is CASSFTGQGAVYGYTF. CDR3 in DNA: TGTGCCAGCAGCTTCACGGGACAGGGGGCGGTCTATGGCTACACCTTC.

Here the CDR3 reads CASSDRTNSPLHF. The CDR3 DNA is TGTGCCAGCAGCGACAGGACTAATTCACCCCTCCACTTT. The V call is TRBV6-1, the J call TRBJ1-6, with TRBD1 as a possible D gene (6 bases). This CDR3 is 13 amino acids long. The V gene lost 6 bases and the J gene lost 6 bases, with 9 bases spanning the gap. Germline CDR1 is MNHNS and CDR2 is SASEGT.

The genes are TRBV5-5 and TRBJ2-3; the match to TRBD2 covers 10 bases. Germline CDR1 reads SGHKS; CDR2 reads YYEKEE (reference sequence). The CDR3 loop spans 15 amino acids. The ends lost 2 bases at V and 4 bases at J; junction bases unmatched: 4. CDR3 sequence: CASSFLGLASDTQYF. The CDR3 DNA follows: TGTGCCAGCAGCTTCCTGGGACTAGCGTCAGATACGCAGTATTTT. Full variable domain (remainder filled in from reference TRBV5-5 and TRBJ2-3): DAGVTQSPTHLIKTRGQQVTLRCSPISGHKSVSWYQQVLGQGPQFIFQYYEKEERGRGNFPDRFSARQFPNYSSELNVNALLLGDSALYLCASSFLGLASDTQYFGPGTRLTVL.

The CDR3 sequence is CASSGLAGGEQFF. The CDR3 DNA is TGTGCCAGCAGTGGACTAGCGGGGGGTGAGCAGTTCTTC. This chain links TRBV2 with TRBJ2-1; 13 bases align to TRBD2. The germline CDR1 and CDR2 sequences are SNHLY and FYNNEI. The CDR3 is 13 residues long. V lost 4 bases to trimming and J lost 9 bases; unmatched junction nucleotides: 0.

The chain couples TRBV1 to TRBJ1-5; the table's D call of TRBD1 was not tested on the DNA. TRBV1 corresponds to a pseudogene. This CDR3 has 17 residues. The DNA of the CDR3 is TGCACCAGCAGTCATCTAGCTCCGGGGACACCGAATCAGCCCCAGCATTTT. It translates to CTSSHLAPGTPNQPQHF.

The gene calls are TRBV4-3 and TRBJ1-1, with TRBD1 as a possible D gene (6 bases). V was shortened by 3 bases and J by 4 bases, with 15 bases between the two germline ends. This CDR3 has 15 residues. CDR1 and CDR2 from the germline V gene are LGHNA and YSLEER. CDR3 in amino acids: CASSHRDTGGTEAFF. In DNA form, the CDR3 reads TGCGCCAGCAGCCACCGGGACACGGGAGGCACTGAAGCTTTCTTT.

V gene TRBV5-4 combines with J gene TRBJ2-2, with TRBD1 matching over 8 bases. The CDR3 consists of 17 residues. The junction had 6 bases not matched to a gene; V was cut back by 1 base and J by 1 base. In germline, CDR1 is SGHNT, CDR2 YYREEE (reference sequence). The CDR3 spells CASSLRRTGRNTGELFF. DNA for the CDR3: TGTGCCAGCAGCTTGCGACGGACAGGGCGGAACACCGGGGAGCTGTTTTTT.